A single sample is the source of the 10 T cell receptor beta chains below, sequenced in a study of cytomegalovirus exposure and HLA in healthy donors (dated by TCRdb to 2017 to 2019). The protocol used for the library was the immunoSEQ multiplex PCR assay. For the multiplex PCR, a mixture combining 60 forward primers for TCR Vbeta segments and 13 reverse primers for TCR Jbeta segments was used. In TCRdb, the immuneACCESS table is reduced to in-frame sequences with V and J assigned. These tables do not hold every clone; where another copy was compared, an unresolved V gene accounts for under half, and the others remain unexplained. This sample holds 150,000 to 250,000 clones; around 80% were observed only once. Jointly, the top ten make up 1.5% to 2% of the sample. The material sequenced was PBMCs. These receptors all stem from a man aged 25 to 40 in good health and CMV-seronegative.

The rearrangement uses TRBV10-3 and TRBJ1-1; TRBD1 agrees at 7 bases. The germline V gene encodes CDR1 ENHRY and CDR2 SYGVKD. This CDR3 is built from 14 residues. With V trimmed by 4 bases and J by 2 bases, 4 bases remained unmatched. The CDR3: CAISGGTANTEAFF. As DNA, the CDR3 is TGTGCCATCAGTGGAGGGACAGCCAACACTGAAGCTTTCTTT.

Here the CDR3 reads CASGVNTDTQYF. CDR3 nucleotides: TGTGCCAGCGGAGTGAACACAGATACGCAGTATTTT. The rearrangement joins TRBV9 to TRBJ2-3, with unresolved D. The length of the CDR3 is 12 residues. The V gene lost 7 bases and the J gene lost 2 bases, with 8 bases spanning the gap. Germline CDR1 is SGDLS and CDR2 is YYNGEE.

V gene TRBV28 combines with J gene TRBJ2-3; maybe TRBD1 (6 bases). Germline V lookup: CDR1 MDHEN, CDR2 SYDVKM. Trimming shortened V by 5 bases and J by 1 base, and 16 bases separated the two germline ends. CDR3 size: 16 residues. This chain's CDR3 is CASSQPGSGGTDTQYF. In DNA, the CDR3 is TGTGCCAGCAGTCAACCCGGTTCAGGGGGCACAGATACGCAGTATTTT.

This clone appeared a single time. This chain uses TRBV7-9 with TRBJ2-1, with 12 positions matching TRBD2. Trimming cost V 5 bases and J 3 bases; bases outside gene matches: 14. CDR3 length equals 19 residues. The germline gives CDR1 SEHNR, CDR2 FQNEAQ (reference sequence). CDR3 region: CASSLRSLAGGRNYNEQFF. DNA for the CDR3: TGTGCCAGCAGCCTACGGTCGCTAGCGGGAGGGCGGAACTACAATGAGCAGTTCTTC.

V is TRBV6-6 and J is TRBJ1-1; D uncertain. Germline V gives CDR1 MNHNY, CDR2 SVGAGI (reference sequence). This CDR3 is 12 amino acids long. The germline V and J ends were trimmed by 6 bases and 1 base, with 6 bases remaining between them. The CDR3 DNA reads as TGTGCCAGCAGGGCACGGAACACTGAAGCTTTCTTT. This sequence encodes CASRARNTEAFF.

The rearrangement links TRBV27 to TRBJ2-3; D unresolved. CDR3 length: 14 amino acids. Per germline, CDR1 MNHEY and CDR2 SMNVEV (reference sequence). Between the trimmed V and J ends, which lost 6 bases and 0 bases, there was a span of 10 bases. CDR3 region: CASSYSHSTDTQYF. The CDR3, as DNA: TGTGCCAGCAGCTACAGCCATAGCACAGATACGCAGTATTTT.

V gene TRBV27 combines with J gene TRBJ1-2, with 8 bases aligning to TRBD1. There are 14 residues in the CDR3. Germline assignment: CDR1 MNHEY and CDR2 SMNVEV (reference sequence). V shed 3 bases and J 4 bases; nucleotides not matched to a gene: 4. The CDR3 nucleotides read TGTGCCAGCAGTTTGACAGGGGAGAGCTATGGCTACACCTTC. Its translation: CASSLTGESYGYTF.

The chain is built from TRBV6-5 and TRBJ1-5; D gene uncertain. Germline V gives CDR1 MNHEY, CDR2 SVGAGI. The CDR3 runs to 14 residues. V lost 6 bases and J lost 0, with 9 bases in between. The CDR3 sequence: CASRAAYSNQPQHF. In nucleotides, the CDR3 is TGTGCCAGCAGGGCGGCTTATAGCAATCAGCCCCAGCATTTT.

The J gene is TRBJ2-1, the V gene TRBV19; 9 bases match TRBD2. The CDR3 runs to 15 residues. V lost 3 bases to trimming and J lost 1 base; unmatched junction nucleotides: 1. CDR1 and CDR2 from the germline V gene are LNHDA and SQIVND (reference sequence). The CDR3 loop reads CASSISGGSYNEQFF. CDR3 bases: TGTGCCAGTAGTATTAGCGGGGGTTCCTACAATGAGCAGTTCTTC.

DNA for the CDR3: TGTGCCACTTCACGGGAGGTTGGGGAAAAACTGTTTTTT. This translates into CATSREVGEKLFF. This rearrangement joins TRBV5-4 to TRBJ1-4; D is ambiguous. V lost 9 bases to trimming and J lost 8 bases, with 17 bases between them. Germline V gives CDR1 SGHNT, CDR2 YYREEE (reference sequence). The CDR3 loop spans 13 amino acids.